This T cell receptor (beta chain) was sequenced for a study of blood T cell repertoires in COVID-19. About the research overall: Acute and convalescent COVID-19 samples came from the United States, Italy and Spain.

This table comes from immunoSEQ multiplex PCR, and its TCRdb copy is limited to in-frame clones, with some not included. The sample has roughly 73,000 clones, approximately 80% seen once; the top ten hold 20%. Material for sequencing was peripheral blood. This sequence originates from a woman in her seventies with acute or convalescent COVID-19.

The DNA for the CDR3 is TGCGCCAGCGGCCGACAGGGAACGACTAATGAAAAACTGTTTTTT. Its translation: CASGRQGTTNEKLFF. The rearrangement joins TRBV5-1 to TRBJ1-4, with 7 bases aligning to TRBD1. Germline assignment: CDR1 SGHRS and CDR2 YFSETQ. With 7 bases clipped from V and 2 bases from J, the junction kept 8 bases outside the gene matches. CDR3 length: 15 amino acids.